This entry lists 30 T cell receptor beta chains sequenced from one sample in a study of blood T cells in healthy people across ages. Alongside a J-beta primer mix, a sample-barcoded 5' primer served in a second PCR lasting roughly 6 to 11 cycles. Each CDR3 protein is one row after TCRdb ran MiXCR on the 5' RACE reads. The sample holds almost 1 million distinct CDR3 sequences, 51% seen once. Sample: blood. Every receptor here comes from a woman in her sixties in good health.

V is TRBV5-1 and J is TRBJ2-7; 8 bases map to TRBD2. CDR1 and CDR2 (germline): SGHRS, YFSETQ. This CDR3 has 16 residues. V lost 0 bases to trimming and J lost 1 base; unmatched junction nucleotides: 6. The CDR3 bases are TGCGCCAGCAGCTTGGTTAGCGGGGTCATTTCCTACGAGCAGTACTTC. Translation: CASSLVSGVISYEQYF.

Points on this clonotype: Possible read error: a much larger clone is one base away. The chain employs TRBV20-1 and TRBJ2-4; 14 bases align to TRBD2. The J call may be wrong; the DNA end is better matched by TRBJ2-7. The CDR3 is 16 residues long. The germline V gene has CDR1 DFQATT and CDR2 SNEGSKA (reference sequence). CDR3 region: CSTPHRLAGGQYEQYF. The CDR3 bases are TGCAGTACTCCCCACCGACTAGCGGGAGGGCAATACGAGCAGTACTTC.

This clonotype was seen only a few times. The chain has TRBV20-1 and TRBJ1-4; D ambiguous. Germline CDR1 is DFQATT and CDR2 is SNEGSKA (reference sequence). Trimming took 6 bases from V and 5 from J, leaving 10 bases between them. The CDR3 contains 12 residues. The CDR3 here is CSAGDRNEKLFF. The CDR3 coding sequence is TGCAGTGCCGGGGATCGGAATGAAAAACTGTTTTTT.

This clonotype has just a few counts. The chain uses TRBV29-1 and TRBJ2-7; 7 bases are a match to TRBD1. CDR1 SQVTM and CDR2 ANQGSEA come from the germline V gene. This CDR3 region has 13 residues. V lost 7 bases to trimming and J lost 2 bases; unmatched junction nucleotides: 8. The CDR3 DNA sequence: TGCAGCGCCGTCGGGACAGACACCTACGAGCAGTACTTC. Its translation: CSAVGTDTYEQYF.

This clonotype has more than one count but fewer than ten. The gene calls are TRBV29-1 and TRBJ2-7; no reliable D call. This CDR3 region has 13 residues. Between the trimmed V and J ends, which lost 4 bases and 3 bases, there was a span of 13 bases. Germline values: CDR1 SQVTM, CDR2 ANQGSEA. This chain's CDR3 is CSVGGRRIYEQYF. The CDR3 nucleotides read TGCAGCGTTGGTGGCAGAAGAATCTACGAGCAGTACTTC.

There are many counts of this clonotype. This sequence joins TRBV29-1 and TRBJ1-2; D gene unclear. The CDR3 totals 10 residues. V was pared by 3 bases and J by 6 bases, with 5 bases between. Germline CDR1 and CDR2: SQVTM and ANQGSEA. In DNA, the CDR3 is TGCAGCGTTGACGTGAATGGCTACACCTTC. As protein: CSVDVNGYTF.

J is TRBJ2-1 and V is TRBV3-1; 13 bases map to TRBD2. Germline values: CDR1 LGHDT, CDR2 YNNKEL (reference sequence). The CDR3 totals 20 residues. With 0 bases clipped from V and 9 bases from J, the junction kept 17 bases outside the gene matches. The CDR3 protein is CASSQDDPLLLAGGPSEQFF. The CDR3 nucleotides are TGTGCCAGCAGCCAAGATGACCCCCTTTTACTAGCGGGAGGGCCTAGTGAGCAGTTCTTC.

The chain links TRBV7-9 to TRBJ2-5; D is unclear. The V gene's germline CDR1 is SEHNR and CDR2 FQNEAQ (reference sequence). This CDR3 comprises 17 residues. Trimming shortened V by 6 bases and J by 2 bases, and 22 bases separated the two germline ends. In nucleotides, the CDR3 is TGTGCCAGCAGGCCCATTAAGGTGGCAGAGAAACAAGAGACCCAGTACTTC. Protein: CASRPIKVAEKQETQYF.

The chain uses TRBV5-4 and TRBJ2-1, with 7 bases fitting TRBD2. The junction had 5 bases not matched to a gene; V was cut back by 2 bases and J by 6 bases. Germline CDR1 SGHNT, CDR2 YYREEE (reference sequence). This CDR3 is 14 amino acids long. The CDR3 is CASSFPREGNEQFF. In DNA, the CDR3 is TGTGCCAGCAGCTTCCCAAGGGAGGGCAATGAGCAGTTCTTC.

The chain recombines TRBV4-1 with TRBJ2-1; D remains unclear. The end of the DNA aligns better with TRBJ2-7, so the J call may be wrong. CDR1 is MGHRA and CDR2 is YSYEKL in the germline V gene. CDR3 length: 17 residues. Here the CDR3 reads CASSHPLAAPSYNEQYF. DNA for the CDR3: TGCGCCAGCAGCCATCCCCTCGCGGCGCCCTCCTACAATGAGCAGTACTTC.

A few counts support this clonotype. The rearrangement joins TRBV12-3 or TRBV12-4 to TRBJ2-3, with D possibly TRBD2 on 6 matching bases. The CDR3 totals 16 residues. Trimming pared 2 bases from V and 2 bases from J, leaving 14 bases between. This CDR3 reads CASSLFGGENTDTQYF. As DNA, the CDR3 is TGTGCCAGCAGTTTATTCGGCGGGGAGAACACAGATACGCAGTATTTT.

The chain uses TRBV7-9 and TRBJ2-3; TRBD2 matches at 10 bases. The CDR3 consists of 14 residues. Per germline, CDR1 SEHNR and CDR2 FQNEAQ (reference sequence). The V segment lost 11 bases and the J segment 5 bases; nucleotides outside the gene matches: 10. Here the CDR3 DNA reads TGTGCCCGTAGTAAACTAGCGGGACGAGATACGCAGTATTTT. Translated: CARSKLAGRDTQYF. The full variable domain, in which reference TRBV7-9 and TRBJ2-3 provide the parts outside the CDR3, is DTGVSQNPRHKITKRGQNVTFRCDPISEHNRLYWYRQTLGQGPEFLTYFQNEAQLEKSRLLSDRFSAERPKGSFSTLEIQRTEQGDSAMYLCARSKLAGRDTQYFGPGTRLTVL.

This chain links TRBV19 with TRBJ2-1; D uncertain. Deletions cut 2 bases from V and 9 bases from J, with 14 bases between. The CDR3 spans 14 residues. Germline V gives CDR1 LNHDA, CDR2 SQIVND (reference sequence). CDR3: CASSISSSVGEQFF. The DNA of the CDR3 is TGTGCCAGTAGTATATCCTCCAGCGTCGGTGAGCAGTTCTTC.

The V and J genes are TRBV20-1 and TRBJ2-1, with TRBD2 identical over 8 bases. The CDR3 runs 16 residues. The germline V gene has CDR1 DFQATT and CDR2 SNEGSKA (reference sequence). V was clipped by 6 bases and J by 4 bases; unmatched bases: 14. The CDR3 DNA reads TGCAGTGCCTGCTCTCGGGGGGGGTTTCGATACAATGAGCAGTTCTTC. Protein: CSACSRGGFRYNEQFF.

Only a few counts were recorded for this clonotype. The rearrangement links TRBV10-3 to TRBJ2-7; either TRBD1 or TRBD2 may fit D (5 bases each). Germline CDR1 reads ENHRY; CDR2 reads SYGVKD. Trimming removed 6 bases at V and 6 bases at J, with 12 bases between. The CDR3 has 12 amino acids. CDR3 in amino acids: CAIRPGTGEQYF. The CDR3 nucleotides are TGTGCCATCAGACCAGGGACGGGCGAGCAGTACTTC.

The chain uses TRBV7-9 and TRBJ1-2; 7 nucleotides match TRBD1. With V trimmed by 1 base and J by 4 bases, 3 bases remained unmatched. Germline assignment: CDR1 SEHNR and CDR2 FQNEAQ (reference sequence). The CDR3 contains 14 residues. CDR3 in DNA: TGTGCCAGCAGCTTAGGGGACAGAGGCTATGGCTACACCTTC. It codes for CASSLGDRGYGYTF.

V and J are TRBV15 and TRBJ2-7, with D perhaps matching TRBD1 or TRBD2 (5 bases each). The germline V gene has CDR1 LNHNV and CDR2 YYDKDF (reference sequence). The CDR3 sequence is 15 residues long. The V end was cut by 0 bases, the J end by 12 bases, with 21 bases between. The CDR3 DNA reads TGTGCCACCAGCAGAGATCCTGCTAGCAGGGAGACCCGGTACTTC. Protein product: CATSRDPASRETRYF. Full variable domain (missing parts from reference TRBV15 and TRBJ2-7): DAMVIQNPRYQVTQFGKPVTLSCSQTLNHNVMYWYQQKSSQAPKLLFHYYDKDFNNEADTPDNFQSRRPNTSFCFLDIRSPGLGDTAMYLCATSRDPASRETRYFGPGTRLTVT.

V gene TRBV20-1 combines with J gene TRBJ1-5; a weak D match, TRBD1 (6 bases). Germline V gene lookup returns CDR1 DFQATT and CDR2 SNEGSKA (reference sequence). The CDR3 spans 14 residues. The germline V and J ends were trimmed by 6 bases and 4 bases, with 16 bases remaining between them. The CDR3 DNA sequence: TGCAGTGCCCAAGACCGGACAGCGAATCAGCCCCAGCATTTT. Encoded protein: CSAQDRTANQPQHF.

This clonotype was observed a few times. The chain uses TRBV29-1 and TRBJ2-5, with 8 bases matching TRBD2. The CDR3 covers 15 residues. V was clipped by 6 bases and J by 11 bases; unmatched bases: 20. CDR1 and CDR2 from the germline V gene are SQVTM and ANQGSEA. CDR3 sequence reads: CSVNPSGSGGNEQYF. The CDR3 DNA reads TGCAGCGTAAACCCAAGCGGGAGTGGGGGGAATGAGCAGTACTTC.

The chain joins TRBV18 to TRBJ1-4; 9 nucleotides agree with TRBD1. The V gene end was trimmed by 3 bases and the J gene end by 8 bases; junction bases not matched to a gene: 4. The germline CDR1 and CDR2 sequences are KGHSH and LQKENI. The CDR3 totals 14 residues. CDR3 in amino acids: CASSPDRGDEKLFF. The DNA of the CDR3 is TGTGCCAGCTCACCTGACAGGGGGGACGAAAAACTGTTTTTT.

J is TRBJ2-1 and V is TRBV7-2, with 7 nucleotides matching TRBD2. This CDR3 has 15 amino acids. Germline loops: CDR1 SGHTA, CDR2 FQGNSA. J gave up 5 bases and V 5 bases, and 9 bases lay outside the gene matches. CDR3 in DNA: TGTGCCAGCAGCGTAAGGTCCAGCGGGAACAATGAGCAGTTCTTC. It yields the protein CASSVRSSGNNEQFF. The whole variable domain, remainder taken from reference TRBV7-2 and TRBJ2-1, is GAGVSQSPSNKVTEKGKDVELRCDPISGHTALYWYRQSLGQGLEFLIYFQGNSAPDKSGLPSDRFSAERTGGSVSTLTIQRTQQEDSAVYLCASSVRSSGNNEQFFGPGTRLTVL.

The chain carries TRBV20-1 and TRBJ2-7; TRBD2 matches 10 bases. This CDR3 region has 13 residues. Trimming removed 5 bases from V and 2 bases from J; junction bases left unmatched: 3. Germline V gene data show CDR1 as DFQATT and CDR2 as SNEGSKA (reference sequence). The CDR3 loop reads CSAYSGRTYEQYF. The CDR3 nucleotides read TGCAGTGCTTATAGCGGGAGGACCTACGAGCAGTACTTC.

CDR3 in DNA: TGCGCCAGCAGCCATTACCCCGGCGGAGGTAGTACCCAGTACTTC. Encoded protein: CASSHYPGGGSTQYF. The chain links TRBV4-3 to TRBJ2-5, with D perhaps TRBD2 (5 bases). Trimming took 3 bases from V and 8 from J, leaving 19 bases between them. Per germline, CDR1 LGHNA and CDR2 YSLEER. This CDR3 contains 15 residues.

The chain recombines TRBV12-3 or TRBV12-4 with TRBJ2-7; TRBD1 matches at 9 bases. CDR3 size: 14 residues. J lost 5 bases, V lost 8 bases, and 10 bases had no gene match. CDR3 in DNA: TGTGCCAGCCTAACCGGGACAGGGTTCAACGAGCAGTACTTC. This translates into CASLTGTGFNEQYF.

V is TRBV7-2 and J is TRBJ1-2; 9 bases align to TRBD1. Germline V gives CDR1 SGHTA, CDR2 FQGNSA. CDR3 length: 15 residues. V dropped 3 bases and J dropped 5; count of bases not matched to a gene: 7. The CDR3 coding sequence is TGTGCCAGCAGCTTTAGTACAGGGGGCGCGTATGGCTACACCTTC. This codes for CASSFSTGGAYGYTF.

Only a few counts were recorded for this clonotype. The chain's CDR3 is CASSPHQALAGVMNEQFF. The CDR3 DNA is TGTGCCAGTAGTCCCCACCAAGCTCTAGCGGGAGTTATGAATGAGCAGTTCTTC. The V call is TRBV19, the J call TRBJ2-1; 10 positions match TRBD2. V lost 5 bases to trimming and J lost 7 bases; unmatched junction nucleotides: 17. This CDR3 is built from 18 residues. The germline gives CDR1 LNHDA, CDR2 SQIVND (reference sequence).

The chain combines TRBV20-1 with TRBJ2-3; 8 nucleotides agree with TRBD2. The CDR3 sequence is 14 residues long. Germline CDR1 reads DFQATT; CDR2 reads SNEGSKA (reference sequence). J gave up 0 bases and V 6 bases, and 5 bases lay outside the gene matches. The CDR3 sequence is CSAISGTSTDTQYF. DNA of the CDR3: TGCAGTGCAATTAGCGGGACTAGCACAGATACGCAGTATTTT.

The chain is built from TRBV20-1 and TRBJ2-1; no clear D gene. The germline CDR1 and CDR2 sequences are DFQATT and SNEGSKA (reference sequence). Trimming removed 6 bases at V and 3 bases at J, with 18 bases between. The CDR3 loop spans 15 amino acids. CDR3 amino acids: CSAPLSTEFYNEQFF. The CDR3 DNA is TGCAGTGCACCGCTAAGTACGGAGTTCTACAATGAGCAGTTCTTC.

This chain joins TRBV7-2 and TRBJ1-1; D is ambiguous. The CDR3 covers 13 residues. The V gene lost 11 bases and the J gene lost 2 bases, with 15 bases spanning the gap. CDR1 is SGHTA and CDR2 is FQGNSA in the germline V gene. CDR3 loop: CAGARQTNTEAFF. CDR3 nucleotide sequence: TGTGCCGGCGCCCGGCAGACAAACACTGAAGCTTTCTTT.

Regarding this clonotype: This clone may be a read error of a much larger clone one base away. This rearrangement joins TRBV10-3 to TRBJ2-5; D tentatively reads TRBD1 or TRBD2 (5 bases each). The germline V gene encodes CDR1 ENHRY and CDR2 SYGVKD. Trimming cost V 6 bases and J 3 bases, with 17 bases left between them. This CDR3 is built from 15 residues. The CDR3 spells CAIRRGTVEEETQYF. In DNA, the CDR3 is TGTGCCATCAGAAGAGGGACGGTTGAGGAAGAGACCCAGTACTTC.